This TCR beta chain originates from a study of OX40 agonist ivuxolimab in advanced cancers. Study at large: Eligibility rules accepted prior anti-PD-1, anti-PD-L1 or anti-CTLA-4 therapy, and over 30% had some.

Sequencing used immunoSEQ multiplex PCR; TCRdb keeps in-frame clones, though not all of them. The table lists tens of thousands of clones, just under 90% of them singletons. Trimming cost V 4 bases and J 1 base, with 11 bases left between them. The CDR3 sequence is 14 residues long. Per the germline V gene, CDR1 is SGHNT and CDR2 is YENEEA. V is TRBV11-3 and J is TRBJ2-7; D is tentatively TRBD1 or TRBD2 (5 bases each). The sequenced sample was CD4+ or CD8+ T cells sorted from blood, obtained in a trial of the OX40 agonist ivuxolimab. This receptor was obtained from an adult with an advanced solid tumor such as melanoma, head and neck, liver or kidney cancer. CDR3 loop: CASSSRDVSYEQYF. The CDR3 DNA reads TGTGCCAGCAGCTCTAGGGACGTATCCTACGAGCAGTACTTC.